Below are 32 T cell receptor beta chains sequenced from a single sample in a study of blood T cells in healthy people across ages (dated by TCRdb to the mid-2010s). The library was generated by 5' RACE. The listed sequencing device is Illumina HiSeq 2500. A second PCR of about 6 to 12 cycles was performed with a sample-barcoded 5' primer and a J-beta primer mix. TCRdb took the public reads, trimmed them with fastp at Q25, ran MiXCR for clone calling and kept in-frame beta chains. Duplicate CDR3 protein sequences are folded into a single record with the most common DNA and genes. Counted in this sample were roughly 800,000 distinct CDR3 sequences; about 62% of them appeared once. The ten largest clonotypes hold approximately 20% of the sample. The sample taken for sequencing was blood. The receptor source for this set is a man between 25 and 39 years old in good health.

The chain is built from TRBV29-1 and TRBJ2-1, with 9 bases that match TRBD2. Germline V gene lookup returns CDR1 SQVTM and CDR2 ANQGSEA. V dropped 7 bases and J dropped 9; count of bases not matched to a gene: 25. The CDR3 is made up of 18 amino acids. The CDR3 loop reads CSASPASGGNSGSGEQFF. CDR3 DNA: TGCAGCGCCAGCCCAGCGAGCGGCGGGAATAGCGGGAGTGGTGAGCAGTTCTTC.

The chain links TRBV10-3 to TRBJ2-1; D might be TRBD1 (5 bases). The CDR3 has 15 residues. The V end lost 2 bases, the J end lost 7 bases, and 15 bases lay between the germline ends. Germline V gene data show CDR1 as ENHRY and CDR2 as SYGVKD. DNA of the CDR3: TGTGCCATCAGTGAGGTGGTAGTGGCAGGGAATGAGCAGTTCTTC. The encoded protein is CAISEVVVAGNEQFF.

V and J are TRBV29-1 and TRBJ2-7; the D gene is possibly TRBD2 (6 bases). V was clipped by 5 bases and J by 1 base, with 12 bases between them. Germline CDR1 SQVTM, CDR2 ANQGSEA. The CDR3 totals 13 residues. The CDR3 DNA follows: TGCAGCGTTCTGCGACTAGATTCCTACGAGCAGTACTTC. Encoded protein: CSVLRLDSYEQYF.

For the CDR3, the DNA is TGTGCCAGCGAGGGGGCGAATAATGAGCAGTTCTTC. Residues: CASEGANNEQFF. The chain has TRBV7-9 and TRBJ2-1; 7 bases line up with TRBD1. This CDR3 region has 12 residues. Germline V gene sequence: CDR1 SEHNR, CDR2 FQNEAQ (reference sequence). Unmatched junction bases numbered 5, after V lost 8 bases and J lost 7 bases.

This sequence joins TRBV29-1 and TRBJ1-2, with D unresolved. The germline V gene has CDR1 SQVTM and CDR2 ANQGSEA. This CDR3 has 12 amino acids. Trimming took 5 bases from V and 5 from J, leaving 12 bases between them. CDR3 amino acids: CSVQARAYGYTF. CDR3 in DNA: TGCAGCGTTCAGGCCAGAGCATATGGCTACACCTTC.

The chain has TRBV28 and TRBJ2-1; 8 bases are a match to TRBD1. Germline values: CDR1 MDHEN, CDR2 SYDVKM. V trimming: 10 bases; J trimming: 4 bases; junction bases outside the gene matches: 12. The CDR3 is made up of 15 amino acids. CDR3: CATHQRDRKYNEQFF. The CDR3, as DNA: TGTGCCACCCACCAACGGGACAGGAAATACAATGAGCAGTTCTTC.

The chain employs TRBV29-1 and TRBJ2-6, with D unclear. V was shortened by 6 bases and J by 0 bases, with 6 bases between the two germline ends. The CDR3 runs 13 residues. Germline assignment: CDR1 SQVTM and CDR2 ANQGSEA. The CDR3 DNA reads TGCAGCGTACGAGTCTCTGGGGCCAACGTCCTGACTTTC. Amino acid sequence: CSVRVSGANVLTF.

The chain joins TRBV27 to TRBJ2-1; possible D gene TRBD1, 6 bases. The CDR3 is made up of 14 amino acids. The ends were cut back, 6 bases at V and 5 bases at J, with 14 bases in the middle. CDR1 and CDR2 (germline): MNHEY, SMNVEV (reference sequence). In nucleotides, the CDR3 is TGTGCCAGCAGCCTGGGGGCGCCAAACAATGAGCAGTTCTTC. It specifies CASSLGAPNNEQFF.

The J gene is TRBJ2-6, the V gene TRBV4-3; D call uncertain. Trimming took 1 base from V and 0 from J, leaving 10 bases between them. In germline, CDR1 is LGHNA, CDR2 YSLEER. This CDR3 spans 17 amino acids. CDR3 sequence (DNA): TGCGCCAGCAGCCAAGCGGCAAGGCGCTCTGGGGCCAACGTCCTGACTTTC. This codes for CASSQAARRSGANVLTF.

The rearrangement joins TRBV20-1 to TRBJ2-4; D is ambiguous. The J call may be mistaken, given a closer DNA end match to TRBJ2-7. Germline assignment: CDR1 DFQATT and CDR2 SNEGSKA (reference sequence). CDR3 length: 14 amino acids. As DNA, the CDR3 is TGCAGTGCTAGAATGAGGCAACGTACCTACGAGCAGTACTTC. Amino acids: CSARMRQRTYEQYF.

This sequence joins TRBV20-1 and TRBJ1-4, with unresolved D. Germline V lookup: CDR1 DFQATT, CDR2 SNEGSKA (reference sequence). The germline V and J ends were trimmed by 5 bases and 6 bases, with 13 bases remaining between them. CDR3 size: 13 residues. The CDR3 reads CSALGPSYEKLFF. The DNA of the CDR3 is TGCAGTGCTTTAGGGCCCTCTTATGAAAAACTGTTTTTT.

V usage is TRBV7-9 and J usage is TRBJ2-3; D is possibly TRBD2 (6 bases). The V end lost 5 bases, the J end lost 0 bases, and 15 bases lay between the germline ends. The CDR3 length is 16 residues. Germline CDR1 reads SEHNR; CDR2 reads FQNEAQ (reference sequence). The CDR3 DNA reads TGTGCCAGCAGCACCTCGGAGGGATCTAGCACAGATACGCAGTATTTT. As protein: CASSTSEGSSTDTQYF. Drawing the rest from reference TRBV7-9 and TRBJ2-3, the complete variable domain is DTGVSQNPRHKITKRGQNVTFRCDPISEHNRLYWYRQTLGQGPEFLTYFQNEAQLEKSRLLSDRFSAERPKGSFSTLEIQRTEQGDSAMYLCASSTSEGSSTDTQYFGPGTRLTVL.

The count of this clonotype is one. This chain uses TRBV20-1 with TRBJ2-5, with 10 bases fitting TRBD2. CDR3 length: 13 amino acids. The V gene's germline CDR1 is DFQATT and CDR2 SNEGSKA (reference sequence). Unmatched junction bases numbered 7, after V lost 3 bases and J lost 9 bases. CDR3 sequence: CSASPQAGGAQYF. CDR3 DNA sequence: TGCAGTGCTAGTCCCCAAGCGGGGGGGGCCCAGTACTTC.

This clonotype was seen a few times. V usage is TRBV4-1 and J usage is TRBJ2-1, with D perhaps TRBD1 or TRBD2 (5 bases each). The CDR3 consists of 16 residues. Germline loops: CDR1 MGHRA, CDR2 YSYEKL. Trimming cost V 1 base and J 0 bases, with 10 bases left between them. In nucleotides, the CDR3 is TGCGCCAGCAGCCAAGGAGCGGACATCTCCTACAATGAGCAGTTCTTC. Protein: CASSQGADISYNEQFF.

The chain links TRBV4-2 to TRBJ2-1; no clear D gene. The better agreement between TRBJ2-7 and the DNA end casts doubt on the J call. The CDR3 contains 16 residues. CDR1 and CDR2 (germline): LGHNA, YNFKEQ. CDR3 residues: CASSQDTRSSYNEQYF. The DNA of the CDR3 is TGTGCCAGCAGCCAAGATACCCGGAGCTCCTACAATGAGCAGTACTTC.

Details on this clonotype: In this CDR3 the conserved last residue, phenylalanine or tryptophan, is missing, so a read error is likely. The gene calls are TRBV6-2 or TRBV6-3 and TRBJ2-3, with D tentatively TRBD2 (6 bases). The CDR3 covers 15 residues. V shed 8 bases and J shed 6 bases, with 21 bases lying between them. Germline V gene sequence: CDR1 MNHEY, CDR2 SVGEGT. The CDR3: CASRPGGVRVDTQYL. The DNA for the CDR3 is TGTGCCAGCCGACCAGGCGGGGTTCGGGTGGATACGCAGTATTTA.

Here the CDR3 reads CASSWRGVGEQYF. Here the CDR3 DNA reads TGTGCCAGCAGTTGGCGGGGGGTTGGGGAGCAGTACTTC. This chain links TRBV27 with TRBJ2-4; 8 bases fit TRBD2. Losses at the gene ends were 4 bases for V and 13 bases for J; bases not matched to a gene: 9. Germline V gene data show CDR1 as MNHEY and CDR2 as SMNVEV (reference sequence). The length of the CDR3 is 13 residues.

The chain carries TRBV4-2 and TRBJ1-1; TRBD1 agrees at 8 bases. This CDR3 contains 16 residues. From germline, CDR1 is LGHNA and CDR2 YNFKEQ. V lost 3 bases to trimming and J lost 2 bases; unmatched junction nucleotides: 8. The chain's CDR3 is CASSQSSGTGNTEAFF. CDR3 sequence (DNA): TGTGCCAGCAGCCAGTCGAGCGGGACAGGAAACACTGAAGCTTTCTTT.

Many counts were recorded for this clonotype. The CDR3 loop reads CSATQGAGVTEAFF. The CDR3 DNA is TGCAGTGCTACACAGGGGGCGGGAGTCACTGAAGCTTTCTTT. The chain employs TRBV20-1 and TRBJ1-1, with TRBD1 matching over 9 bases. CDR1 is DFQATT and CDR2 is SNEGSKA in the germline V gene (reference sequence). V lost 4 bases and J lost 4; bases outside the gene matches: 7. This CDR3 region has 14 residues.

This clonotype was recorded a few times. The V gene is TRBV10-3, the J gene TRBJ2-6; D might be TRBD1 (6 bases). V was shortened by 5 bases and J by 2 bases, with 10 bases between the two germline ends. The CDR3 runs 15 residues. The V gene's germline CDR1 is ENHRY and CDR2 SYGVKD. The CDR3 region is CAISWTAAGANVLTF. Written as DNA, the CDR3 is TGTGCCATCAGTTGGACAGCGGCTGGGGCCAACGTCCTGACTTTC.

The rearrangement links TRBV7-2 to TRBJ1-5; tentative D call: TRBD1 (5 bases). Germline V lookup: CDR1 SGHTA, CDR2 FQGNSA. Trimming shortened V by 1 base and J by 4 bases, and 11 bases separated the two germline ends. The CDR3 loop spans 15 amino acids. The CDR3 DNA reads TGTGCCAGCAGCTTAGAGGCAGGGAATAATCAGCCCCAGCATTTT. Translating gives CASSLEAGNNQPQHF.

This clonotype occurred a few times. Written as DNA, the CDR3 is TGCGCCAGCAGCGTAGTAGGGGCGCGGGAGCAGTTCTTC. It codes for CASSVVGAREQFF. This chain connects TRBV5-1 to TRBJ2-1; a possible D gene is TRBD1 (5 bases). The CDR3 covers 13 residues. Germline V gene lookup returns CDR1 SGHRS and CDR2 YFSETQ. V shed 4 bases and J shed 10 bases, with 15 bases lying between them.

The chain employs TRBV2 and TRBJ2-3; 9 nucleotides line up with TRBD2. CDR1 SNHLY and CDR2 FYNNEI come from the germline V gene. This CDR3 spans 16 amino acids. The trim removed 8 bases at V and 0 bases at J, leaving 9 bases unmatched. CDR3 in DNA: TGTGCCAGCGTACCGGGACTAGCATCGAGCACAGATACGCAGTATTTT. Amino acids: CASVPGLASSTDTQYF. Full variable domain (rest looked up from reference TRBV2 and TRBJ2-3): EPEVTQTPSHQVTQMGQEVILRCVPISNHLYFYWYRQILGQKVEFLVSFYNNEISEKSEIFDDQFSVERPDGSNFTLKIRSTKLEDSAMYFCASVPGLASSTDTQYFGPGTRLTVL.

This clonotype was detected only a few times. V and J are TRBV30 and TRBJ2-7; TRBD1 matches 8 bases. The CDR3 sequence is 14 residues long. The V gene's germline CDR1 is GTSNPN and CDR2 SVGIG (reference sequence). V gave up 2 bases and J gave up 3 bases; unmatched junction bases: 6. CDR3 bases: TGTGCCTGGAGTTCTGACAGGGGATTCTACGAGCAGTACTTC. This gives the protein CAWSSDRGFYEQYF.

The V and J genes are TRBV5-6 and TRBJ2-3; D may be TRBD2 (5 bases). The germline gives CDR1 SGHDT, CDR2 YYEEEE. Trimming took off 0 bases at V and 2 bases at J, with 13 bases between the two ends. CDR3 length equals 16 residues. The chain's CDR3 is CASSLGGSPLTDTQYF. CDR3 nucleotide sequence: TGTGCCAGCAGCTTGGGAGGGTCCCCACTCACAGATACGCAGTATTTT.

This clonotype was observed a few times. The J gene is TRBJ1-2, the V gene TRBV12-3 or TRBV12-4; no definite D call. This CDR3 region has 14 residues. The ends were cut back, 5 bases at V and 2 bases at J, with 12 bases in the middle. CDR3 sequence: CASSPRTTNYGYTF. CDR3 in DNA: TGTGCCAGCAGTCCCCGGACGACAAACTATGGCTACACCTTC.

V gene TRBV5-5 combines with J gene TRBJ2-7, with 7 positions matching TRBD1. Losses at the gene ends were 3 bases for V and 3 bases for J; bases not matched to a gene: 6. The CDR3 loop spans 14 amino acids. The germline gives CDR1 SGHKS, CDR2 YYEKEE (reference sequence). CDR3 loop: CASSSYRGSYEQYF. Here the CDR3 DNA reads TGTGCCAGCAGCTCGTACAGGGGAAGCTACGAGCAGTACTTC.

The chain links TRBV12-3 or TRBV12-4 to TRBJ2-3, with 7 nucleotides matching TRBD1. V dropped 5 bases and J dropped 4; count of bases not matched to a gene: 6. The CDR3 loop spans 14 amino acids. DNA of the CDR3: TGTGCCAGCAGTGTCAGAGGGGGCGCAGATACGCAGTATTTT. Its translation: CASSVRGGADTQYF.

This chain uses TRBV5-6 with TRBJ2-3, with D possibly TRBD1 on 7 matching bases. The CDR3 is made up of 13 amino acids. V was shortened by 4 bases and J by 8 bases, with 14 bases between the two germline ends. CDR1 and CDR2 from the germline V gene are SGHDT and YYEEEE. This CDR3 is CASSGGKGATQYF. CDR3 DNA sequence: TGTGCCAGCAGCGGCGGGAAGGGGGCTACGCAGTATTTT.

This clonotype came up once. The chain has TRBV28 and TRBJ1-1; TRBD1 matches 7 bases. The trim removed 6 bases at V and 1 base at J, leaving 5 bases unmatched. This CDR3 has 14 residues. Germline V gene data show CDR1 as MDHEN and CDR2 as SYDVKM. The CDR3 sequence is CASRLTGRNTEAFF. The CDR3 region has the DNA TGTGCCAGCAGGCTGACAGGGCGGAACACTGAAGCTTTCTTT.

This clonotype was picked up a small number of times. The CDR3 nucleotides are TGTGCCAGCAGCGTGGGACAGGGGACTTACTACACCTTC. This encodes CASSVGQGTYYTF. This chain links TRBV7-2 with TRBJ1-2, with TRBD1 matching over 10 bases. V dropped 5 bases and J dropped 10; count of bases not matched to a gene: 7. CDR1 SGHTA and CDR2 FQGNSA come from the germline V gene. The CDR3 sequence is 13 residues long. Full variable domain (outside the CDR3, taken from reference TRBV7-2 and TRBJ1-2): GAGVSQSPSNKVTEKGKDVELRCDPISGHTALYWYRQSLGQGLEFLIYFQGNSAPDKSGLPSDRFSAERTGGSVSTLTIQRTQQEDSAVYLCASSVGQGTYYTFGSGTRLTVV.

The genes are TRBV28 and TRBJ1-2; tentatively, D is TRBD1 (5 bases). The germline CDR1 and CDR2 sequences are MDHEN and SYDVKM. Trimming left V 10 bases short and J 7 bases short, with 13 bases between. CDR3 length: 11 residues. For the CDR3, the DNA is TGTGCCACCCCCGGGGGAGGTGGCTACACCTTC. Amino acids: CATPGGGGYTF.